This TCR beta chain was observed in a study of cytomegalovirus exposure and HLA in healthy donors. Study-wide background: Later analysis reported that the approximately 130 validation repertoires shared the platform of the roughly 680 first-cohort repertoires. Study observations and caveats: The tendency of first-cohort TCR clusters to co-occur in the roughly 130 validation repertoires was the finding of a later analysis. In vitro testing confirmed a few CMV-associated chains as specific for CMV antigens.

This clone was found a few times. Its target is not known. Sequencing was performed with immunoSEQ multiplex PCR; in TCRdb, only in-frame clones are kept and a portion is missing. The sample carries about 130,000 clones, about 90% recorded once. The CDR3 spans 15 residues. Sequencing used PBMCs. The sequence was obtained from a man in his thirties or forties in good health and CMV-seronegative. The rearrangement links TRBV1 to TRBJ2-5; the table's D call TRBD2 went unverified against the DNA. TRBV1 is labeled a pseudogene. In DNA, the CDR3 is TGCACCAGCAGCCAAGAGCGGTGTCTCCAAGAGACCCAGTACTTC. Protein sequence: CTSSQERCLQETQYF.